The 20 T cell receptor beta chains below all came from one sample that was sequenced in a study of cytomegalovirus exposure and HLA in healthy donors. PCR was performed using 60 Vbeta and 13 Jbeta primers. Using immunoSEQ multiplex PCR, the repertoire was profiled, and TCRdb retains in-frame clones only, with some absent. The profile shows under 150,000 clones, under 85% of them singletons. The specimen was PBMCs. The receptors derive from a man aged 25 to 40 in good health and CMV-seronegative.

V and J are TRBV29-1 and TRBJ1-1; possible D gene TRBD1, 5 bases. CDR1 is SQVTM and CDR2 is ANQGSEA in the germline V gene. Trimming took off 5 bases at V and 2 bases at J, with 12 bases between the two ends. The CDR3 covers 13 residues. CDR3 in DNA: TGCAGCGTTTGGGGGGTTGGTAACACTGAAGCTTTCTTT. This encodes CSVWGVGNTEAFF.

The chain uses TRBV6-1 and TRBJ2-1, with D hard to call. The CDR3 totals 15 residues. V lost 2 bases to trimming and J lost 9 bases, with 17 bases between them. The germline V gene encodes CDR1 MNHNS and CDR2 SASEGT. CDR3 in DNA: TGTGCCAGCAGTGAATTTGGATTTGGGCCCGCTGAGCAGTTCTTC. Its protein is CASSEFGFGPAEQFF.

This clone was seen a handful of times. The rearrangement links TRBV28 to TRBJ2-5; possibly TRBD1 for D (5 bases). CDR3 length: 12 residues. The V end was cut by 6 bases, the J end by 9 bases, with 14 bases between. The germline gives CDR1 MDHEN, CDR2 SYDVKM. DNA of the CDR3: TGTGCCAGCAGAGCGAATACAGGATCCCAGTACTTC. This translates into CASRANTGSQYF.

A remark on this clone: Germline is not matched at one junction end, which may reflect a read error. The V call is TRBV30, the J call TRBJ2-1; 8 nucleotides align to TRBD2. This CDR3 spans 15 amino acids. Per the germline V gene, CDR1 is GTSNPN and CDR2 is SVGIG (reference sequence). The CDR3 DNA follows: TGTGCCTGGAGCGCCCGGACTAGCCTATACAGTGAGCAGTTCTTC. This codes for CAWSARTSLYSEQFF.

With regard to this clone: In this CDR3 the conserved last residue, phenylalanine or tryptophan, is missing, so a read error is likely. This chain joins TRBV29-1 and TRBJ2-3, with 12 bases that match TRBD2. CDR1 and CDR2 (germline): SQVTM, ANQGSEA. Germline trimming cut 4 bases from V and 10 bases from J; bases unmatched to any gene: 6. CDR3 length equals 13 residues. As DNA, the CDR3 is TGCAGCGTTGCCCTAGCGGGGGGGCCGGCGCAGTATGTT. Amino acid sequence: CSVALAGGPAQYV.

The J gene is TRBJ2-1, the V gene TRBV5-1, with D perhaps TRBD1 (6 bases). From germline, CDR1 is SGHRS and CDR2 YFSETQ. The length of the CDR3 is 17 residues. Deletions cut 0 bases from V and 0 bases from J, with 13 bases between. Written as DNA, the CDR3 is TGCGCCAGCAGCTTGGGAAGGACAGCCAGCTCCTACAATGAGCAGTTCTTC. This codes for CASSLGRTASSYNEQFF.

Points on this clone: This likely comes from a read error, as the CDR3 has no conserved phenylalanine or tryptophan at its end. This sequence joins TRBV6-4 and TRBJ1-5; the match to TRBD1 covers 8 bases. CDR3 length: 13 residues. Germline CDR1 is MRHNA and CDR2 is SNTAGT. V lost 5 bases and J lost 6; bases outside the gene matches: 3. CDR3 amino acids: CASSQGASQPQHV. The CDR3 DNA is TGTGCCAGCAGTCAGGGGGCAAGTCAGCCCCAGCATGTT.

This chain connects TRBV7-8 to TRBJ2-7, with a possible D match to TRBD1 (5 bases). There are 13 residues in the CDR3. Trimming took off 5 bases at V and 6 bases at J, with 14 bases between the two ends. The germline gives CDR1 SGHVS, CDR2 FQNEAQ. The CDR3 coding sequence is TGTGCCAGCAGCAATAATGCAGACAGCGAGCAGTACTTC. Amino acid sequence: CASSNNADSEQYF. The whole variable domain, remainder taken from reference TRBV7-8 and TRBJ2-7, is GAGVSQSPRYKVAKRGQDVALRCDPISGHVSLFWYQQALGQGPEFLTYFQNEAQLDKSGLPSDRFFAERPEGSVSTLKIQRTQQEDSAVYLCASSNNADSEQYFGPGTRLTVT.

As for this clone: Without the conserved terminal phenylalanine or tryptophan, this CDR3 likely stems from a read error. This chain connects TRBV5-1 to TRBJ1-2, with D unclear. Germline CDR1 reads SGHRS; CDR2 reads YFSETQ. This CDR3 has 12 residues. V was shortened by 1 base and J by 6 bases, with 7 bases between the two germline ends. CDR3 DNA: TGCGCCAGCAGCTTGTTTGGAGATGGCTACACCGTC. This sequence encodes CASSLFGDGYTV.

The genes are TRBV7-9 and TRBJ2-7; D is perhaps TRBD1 (5 bases). The CDR3 is 14 residues long. Trimming shortened V by 5 bases and J by 3 bases, and 14 bases separated the two germline ends. Germline V gene lookup returns CDR1 SEHNR and CDR2 FQNEAQ (reference sequence). CDR3 sequence (DNA): TGTGCCAGCAGCACCCCGTGGACATTCTACGAGCAGTACTTC. It specifies CASSTPWTFYEQYF.

V and J are TRBV4-1 and TRBJ2-6; D unclear. The CDR3 has 15 amino acids. V lost 0 bases and J 2 bases, leaving 5 bases between the germline ends. Germline V CDR1 and CDR2: MGHRA, YSYEKL. The CDR3 loop is CASSQDETGANVLTF. The CDR3 bases are TGCGCCAGCAGCCAAGATGAGACTGGGGCCAACGTCCTGACTTTC.

The chain recombines TRBV7-9 with TRBJ1-4; maybe TRBD1 (5 bases). In germline, CDR1 is SEHNR, CDR2 FQNEAQ (reference sequence). The CDR3 has 15 amino acids. The V end was cut by 1 base, the J end by 3 bases, with 9 bases between. The CDR3 region is CASSLGQGPNEKLFF. The CDR3 DNA follows: TGTGCCAGCAGCTTAGGGCAGGGTCCTAATGAAAAACTGTTTTTT.

The rearrangement uses TRBV7-6 and TRBJ2-6; 7 positions match TRBD1. The trim removed 4 bases at V and 0 bases at J, leaving 3 bases unmatched. Looked up from germline, CDR1 is SGHVS and CDR2 is FNYEAQ. The length of the CDR3 is 16 residues. CDR3 DNA: TGTGCCAGCAGCTCGGGACAGAGCTCTGGGGCCAACGTCCTGACTTTC. This sequence encodes CASSSGQSSGANVLTF.

The chain is built from TRBV29-1 and TRBJ1-3, with D possibly being TRBD1 (6 bases). Germline values: CDR1 SQVTM, CDR2 ANQGSEA. V was cut by 0 bases and J by 0 bases, with 9 bases left in between. The CDR3 has 15 amino acids. The CDR3 DNA follows: TGCAGCGTTGAAGATAAGGGGGTCTCTGGAAACACCATATATTTT. Translating it yields CSVEDKGVSGNTIYF.

V and J are TRBV7-2 and TRBJ2-7, with 7 bases fitting TRBD2. J gave up 3 bases and V 2 bases, and 16 bases lay outside the gene matches. Germline-derived CDR1 and CDR2 are SGHTA and FQGNSA. The CDR3 sequence is 18 residues long. Here the CDR3 reads CASSLFSPLAGENYEQYF. The CDR3 DNA follows: TGTGCCAGCAGCTTATTTTCACCACTTGCGGGGGAGAACTACGAGCAGTACTTC.

The rearrangement uses TRBV25-1 and TRBJ2-1, with 8 bases fitting TRBD1. The V segment lost 5 bases and the J segment 7 bases; nucleotides outside the gene matches: 4. CDR3 length equals 13 residues. Per the germline V gene, CDR1 is MGHDK and CDR2 is SYGVNS. The CDR3 sequence: CASSTDRENEQFF. In DNA form, the CDR3 reads TGTGCCAGCAGTACGGACAGGGAAAATGAGCAGTTCTTC.

This clone was counted a few times. The rearrangement links TRBV6-5 to TRBJ2-3, with D perhaps matching TRBD2 (6 bases). This CDR3 is 14 amino acids long. V was cut by 7 bases and J by 2 bases, with 13 bases left in between. The germline CDR1 and CDR2 sequences are MNHEY and SVGAGI. This chain's CDR3 is CASNRDSNTDTQYF. In nucleotides, the CDR3 is TGTGCCAGCAATCGGGACTCAAACACAGATACGCAGTATTTT.

This sequence joins TRBV5-6 and TRBJ2-2; the match to TRBD1 covers 7 bases. This CDR3 region has 15 residues. The ends lost 0 bases at V and 4 bases at J; junction bases unmatched: 3. Germline V lookup: CDR1 SGHDT, CDR2 YYEEEE. CDR3 amino acids: CASSLVGQSTGELFF. The CDR3 DNA sequence: TGTGCCAGCAGCTTGGTGGGACAGAGCACCGGGGAGCTGTTTTTT.

This chain joins TRBV18 and TRBJ2-2, with TRBD1 matching over 7 bases. CDR1 KGHSH and CDR2 LQKENI come from the germline V gene. With V trimmed by 6 bases and J by 6 bases, 13 bases remained unmatched. CDR3 length: 16 residues. Here the CDR3 reads CASSLAQGEFSGELFF. The CDR3 coding sequence is TGTGCCAGCTCCCTCGCGCAGGGGGAATTTTCCGGGGAGCTGTTTTTT.

This CDR3 is CASSPNPGQTYEQYF. In DNA, the CDR3 is TGCGCCAGCAGCCCAAATCCGGGACAGACCTACGAGCAGTACTTC. V gene TRBV5-1 combines with J gene TRBJ2-7, with 7 nucleotides matching TRBD1. Germline V CDR1 and CDR2: SGHRS, YFSETQ. With V trimmed by 4 bases and J by 2 bases, 9 bases remained unmatched. CDR3 length equals 15 residues.